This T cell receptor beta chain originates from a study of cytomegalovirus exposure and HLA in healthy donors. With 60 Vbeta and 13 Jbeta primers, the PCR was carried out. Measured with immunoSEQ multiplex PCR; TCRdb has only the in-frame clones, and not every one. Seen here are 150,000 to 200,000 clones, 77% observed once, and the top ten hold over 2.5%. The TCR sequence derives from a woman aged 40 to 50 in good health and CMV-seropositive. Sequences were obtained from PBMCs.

The CDR3 sequence: CASTPAGGFVNTEAFF. The CDR3 region has the DNA TGTGCCAGCACCCCTGCAGGGGGATTCGTGAACACTGAAGCTTTCTTT. This chain uses TRBV7-9 with TRBJ1-1; 7 bases are shared with TRBD1. The CDR3 is 16 amino acids. The junction had 11 bases not matched to a gene; V was cut back by 7 bases and J by 0 bases. The V gene's germline CDR1 is SEHNR and CDR2 FQNEAQ (reference sequence).